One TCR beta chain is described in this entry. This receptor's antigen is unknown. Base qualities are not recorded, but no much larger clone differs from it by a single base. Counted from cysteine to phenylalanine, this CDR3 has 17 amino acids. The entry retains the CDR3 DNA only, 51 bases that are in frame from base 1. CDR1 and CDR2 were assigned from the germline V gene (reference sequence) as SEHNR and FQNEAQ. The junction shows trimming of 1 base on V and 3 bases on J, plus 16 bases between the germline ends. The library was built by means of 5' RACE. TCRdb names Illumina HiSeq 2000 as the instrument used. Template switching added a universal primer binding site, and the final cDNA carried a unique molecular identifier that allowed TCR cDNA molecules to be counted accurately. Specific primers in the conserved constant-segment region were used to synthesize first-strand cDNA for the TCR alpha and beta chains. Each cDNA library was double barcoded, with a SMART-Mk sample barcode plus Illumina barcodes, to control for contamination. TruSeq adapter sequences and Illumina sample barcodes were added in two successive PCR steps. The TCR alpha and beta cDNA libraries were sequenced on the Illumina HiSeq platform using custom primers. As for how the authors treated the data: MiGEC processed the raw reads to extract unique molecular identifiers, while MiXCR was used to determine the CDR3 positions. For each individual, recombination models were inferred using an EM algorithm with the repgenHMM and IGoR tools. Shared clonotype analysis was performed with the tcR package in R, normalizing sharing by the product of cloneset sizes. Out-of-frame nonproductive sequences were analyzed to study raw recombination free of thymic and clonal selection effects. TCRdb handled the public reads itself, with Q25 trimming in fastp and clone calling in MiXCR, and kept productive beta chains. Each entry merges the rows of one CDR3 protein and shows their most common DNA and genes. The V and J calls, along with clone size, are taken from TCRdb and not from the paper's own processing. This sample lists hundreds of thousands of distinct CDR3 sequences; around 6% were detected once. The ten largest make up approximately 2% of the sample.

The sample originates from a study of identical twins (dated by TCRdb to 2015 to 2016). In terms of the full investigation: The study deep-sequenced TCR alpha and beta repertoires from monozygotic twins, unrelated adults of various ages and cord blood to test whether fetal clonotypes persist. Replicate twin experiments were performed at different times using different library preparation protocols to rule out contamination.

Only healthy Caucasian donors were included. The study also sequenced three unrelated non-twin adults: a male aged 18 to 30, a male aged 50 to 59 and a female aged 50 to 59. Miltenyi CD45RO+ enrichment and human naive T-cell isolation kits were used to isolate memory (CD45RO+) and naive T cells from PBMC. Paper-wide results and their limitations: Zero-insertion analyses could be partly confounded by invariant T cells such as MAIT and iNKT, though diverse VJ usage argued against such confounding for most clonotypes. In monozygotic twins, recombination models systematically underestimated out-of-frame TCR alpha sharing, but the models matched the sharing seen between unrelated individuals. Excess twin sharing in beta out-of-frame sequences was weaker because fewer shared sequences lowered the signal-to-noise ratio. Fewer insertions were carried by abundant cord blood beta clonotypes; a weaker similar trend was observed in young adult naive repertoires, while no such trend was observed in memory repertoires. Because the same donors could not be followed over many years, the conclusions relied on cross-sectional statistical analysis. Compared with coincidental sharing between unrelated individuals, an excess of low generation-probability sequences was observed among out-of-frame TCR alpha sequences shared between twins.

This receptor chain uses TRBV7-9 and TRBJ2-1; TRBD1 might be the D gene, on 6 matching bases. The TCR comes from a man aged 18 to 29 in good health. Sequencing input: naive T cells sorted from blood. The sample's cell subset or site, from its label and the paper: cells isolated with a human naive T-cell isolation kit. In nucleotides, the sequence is TGTGCCAGCAGCTTAGTTGGGGGCCCAGGGGTCTACAATGAGCAGTTCTTC. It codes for CASSLVGGPGVYNEQFF.